This TCR beta chain was observed in a study of identical twins. Overall study findings and caveats: High-abundance cord blood beta clonotypes had fewer insertions; memory repertoires showed none. Invariant cells of the MAIT and iNKT types might have partly distorted the zero-insertion analyses.

The V and J ends lost 5 bases and 4 bases, in that order; junction bases with no gene match: 4. The germline V gene has CDR1 SQVTM and CDR2 ANQGSEA. The CDR3 is made up of 12 amino acids. This clonotype was seen ten or more times. Its specificity is unknown. TCRdb reprocessed the 5' RACE reads with MiXCR, giving one entry per CDR3 protein. The table records hundreds of thousands of distinct CDR3 sequences, about 8.9% of them present only once. The same data also went into a second study, on yellow fever vaccine responses in identical twins.

The receptor was isolated from a woman younger than 30 in good health. What was sequenced was memory (CD45RO+) T cells sorted from blood. This sequence joins TRBV29-1 and TRBJ1-1, with TRBD1 identical over 7 bases. CDR3 bases: TGCAGCGTTTTTCAGGGGGGCACTGAAGCTTTCTTT. Its translation: CSVFQGGTEAFF.